This is a list of T cell receptor beta chains from one sample in a study of technical replicates of blood from a handful of donors. Sequenced by immunoSEQ multiplex PCR; TCRdb stores in-frame clones only, minus some. The sample contains about 94,000 clones, 90% to 97% of which appear only once. The source material was T cells isolated from PBMCs. These receptors were obtained from a human donor in good health. The CDR3 runs from the conserved cysteine through the conserved F or W. The order of the fields is CDR3 DNA, CDR3 protein, clone size, D gene, J gene, V gene. D genes are given only for firm matches. Clone size, where shown, is once, few, many, or a class for clones that have expanded.

TGTGCCAGCAGTCAGTGGGTCGGGGAGCAGTTCTTC CASSQWVGEQFF . . TRBJ2-1 TRBV27
TGTGCCAGTAGTATTGGACAGGGGGTCTACGAGCAGTACTTC CASSIGQGVYEQYF . TRBD1 TRBJ2-7 TRBV19
TGTGCCAGCAGTGTGGATTGGGGGGGACTCACAGATACGCAGTATTTT CASSVDWGGLTDTQYF . TRBD2 TRBJ2-3 TRBV2
TGTGCCACCAGCAGAGGGCCAGGGACTGGGGCCAACGTCCTGACTTTC CATSRGPGTGANVLTF . . TRBJ2-6 TRBV15
TGTGCCAGCAGTGAAGTTACCGATCCGGGACAGGGGGGGCAGCCCCAGCATTTT CASSEVTDPGQGGQPQHF . TRBD1 TRBJ1-5 TRBV6-1
TGCGCCAGCAGCCAAGAGGCGGCTACGGCGAACACCGGGGAGCTGTTTTTT CASSQEAATANTGELFF . . TRBJ2-2 TRBV4-1
TGTGCCAGCAGCTTCCAGAACAGGACAGGGGGCGCGAACACCGGGGAGCTGTTTTTT CASSFQNRTGGANTGELFF . TRBD1 TRBJ2-2 TRBV11-3
TGCGCCAGCAGCTTGGCCCCCGGGACACCCTACAATGAGCAGTTCTTC CASSLAPGTPYNEQFF . . TRBJ2-1 TRBV5-1
TGTGCCACCAGCAGAGGCAGGAATGGAAACACCATATATTTT CATSRGRNGNTIYF . . TRBJ1-3 TRBV15
TGTGCCAGTAGTCGATCGGGACTCTCGTCCTACGAGCAGTACTTC CASSRSGLSSYEQYF . . TRBJ2-7 TRBV19
TGTGCCAGCAGCTTGGGGCCACTGAACACTGAAGCTTTCTTT CASSLGPLNTEAFF . . TRBJ1-1 TRBV5-6
TGTGCCAGCAGTTACGGGAACAATTCACCCCTCCACTTT CASSYGNNSPLHF . . TRBJ1-6 TRBV28
TGTGCCAGCAGCTTAGCAGTGGGCCTACAAGAGACCCAGTACTTC CASSLAVGLQETQYF . . TRBJ2-5 TRBV7-2
TGTGCCAGCAGCTTAGCGGCTAGCGGTACCGGGGAGCTGTTTTTT CASSLAASGTGELFF . TRBD2 TRBJ2-2 TRBV7-3
TGTGCCAGCAGCCGACAGAACACTGAAGCTTTCTTT CASSRQNTEAFF once . TRBJ1-1 TRBV28
TGCGCCAGCAGCTTGGGGACTAACAATGAGCAGTTCTTC CASSLGTNNEQFF . . TRBJ2-1 TRBV5-1
TGCGCCAGCAGCTTGGGCCAGTCGTCCTACAATGAGCAGTTCTTC CASSLGQSSYNEQFF . . TRBJ2-1 TRBV5-1
TGCGCCAGCAGCTCCGGACAGGGGGCGAACGAGCAGTACTTC CASSSGQGANEQYF . TRBD1 TRBJ2-7 TRBV5-1
TGTGCCAGTAGAATGCCAGCGGGGCCCCAGTACTTC CASRMPAGPQYF . TRBD2 TRBJ2-5 TRBV19
TGTGCCAGTAGAGAAACAGGTTGGGATTCACCCCTCCACTTT CASRETGWDSPLHF . . TRBJ1-6 TRBV19
TGTGCTAGCAGTAGGGGACAGGGGTTCCAAGAGACCCAGTACTTC CASSRGQGFQETQYF . TRBD1 TRBJ2-5 TRBV7-7
TGTGCCAGCAGCCCCGTAGCGGGGGGCAGGACAGATACGCAGTATTTT CASSPVAGGRTDTQYF . TRBD2 TRBJ2-3 TRBV11-3
TGTGCCAGCAGCCAACAGGGGGCAGGTAATTCACCCCTCCACTTT CASSQQGAGNSPLHF . TRBD1 TRBJ1-6 TRBV14
TGCGCCAGCAGCTTGGACGGTCCGAACTATGGCTACACCTTC CASSLDGPNYGYTF . . TRBJ1-2 TRBV5-1